Below, 18 T cell receptor beta chains from the same sample are listed, as sequenced in a study of blood T cell repertoires in COVID-19. The assay was immunoSEQ multiplex PCR, and TCRdb's table has in-frame clones only and misses some. The sample includes about 190,000 clones, approximately 84% seen only once; the top ten take roughly 5%. The sample was peripheral blood. All receptors come from a woman in her seventies with active or convalescent COVID-19.

The CDR3 here is CSVEMGTSYNEQFF. CDR3 sequence (DNA): TGCAGCGTTGAAATGGGGACTTCCTACAATGAGCAGTTCTTC. This rearrangement joins TRBV29-1 to TRBJ2-1; D perhaps matches TRBD2 (6 bases). The germline CDR1 and CDR2 sequences are SQVTM and ANQGSEA. The CDR3 is made up of 14 amino acids. V dropped 2 bases and J dropped 1 base, with 9 bases sitting between them.

J is TRBJ2-1 and V is TRBV7-9; TRBD2 matches 8 bases. The CDR3 has 17 residues. Germline V gives CDR1 SEHNR, CDR2 FQNEAQ (reference sequence). Losses at the gene ends were 5 bases for V and 2 bases for J; bases not matched to a gene: 11. CDR3 protein: CASSPTSGQRTYNEQFF. CDR3 bases: TGTGCCAGCAGCCCTACTAGCGGTCAACGGACCTACAATGAGCAGTTCTTC.

CDR3: CASRGGQSNSPLHF. CDR3 nucleotide sequence: TGTGCCAGCAGGGGAGGGCAGTCGAATTCACCCCTCCACTTT. The chain has TRBV6-6 and TRBJ1-6; D not certain. Germline CDR1 is MNHNY and CDR2 is SVGAGI (reference sequence). The CDR3 runs to 14 residues. The ends were cut back, 6 bases at V and 7 bases at J, with 13 bases in the middle.

This clone has more than one count but fewer than ten. This specimen includes other DNA sequences encoding the same CDR3. The rearrangement links TRBV6-5 to TRBJ2-2; D possibly corresponds to TRBD2 (6 bases). Looked up from germline, CDR1 is MNHEY and CDR2 is SVGAGI. The CDR3 has 15 amino acids. V gave up 5 bases and J gave up 0 bases, with 10 bases separating them. The CDR3 is CASSLSGSNTGELFF. CDR3 nucleotide sequence: TGTGCCAGCAGTCTTAGCGGTTCGAACACCGGGGAGCTGTTTTTT.

J is TRBJ1-1 and V is TRBV28; no reliable D call. Germline CDR1 is MDHEN and CDR2 is SYDVKM. The CDR3 loop spans 13 amino acids. Deletions cut 5 bases from V and 5 bases from J, with 12 bases between. The CDR3 spells CASSRGSRTEAFF. CDR3 nucleotide sequence: TGTGCCAGCAGTCGAGGGTCCAGGACTGAAGCTTTCTTT.

The V gene is TRBV10-2, the J gene TRBJ2-1; D is possibly TRBD2 (7 bases). Trimming took 8 bases from V and 7 from J, leaving 21 bases between them. The CDR3 is 15 residues long. Germline V gene sequence: CDR1 WSHSY, CDR2 SAAADI. CDR3 sequence: CASGGAGSARNEQFF. CDR3 DNA: TGCGCCAGCGGGGGGGCGGGATCCGCAAGGAATGAGCAGTTCTTC.

The chain links TRBV4-1 to TRBJ1-1; D is unresolved. V was cut by 4 bases and J by 0 bases, with 6 bases left in between. This CDR3 spans 13 amino acids. Germline CDR1 reads MGHRA; CDR2 reads YSYEKL. CDR3 protein: CASSPQMNTEAFF. CDR3 bases: TGCGCCAGCAGCCCCCAGATGAACACTGAAGCTTTCTTT.

The chain employs TRBV6-1 and TRBJ1-6; D is uncertain. The CDR3 length is 15 residues. V was clipped by 3 bases and J by 5 bases, with 11 bases between them. Looked up from germline, CDR1 is MNHNS and CDR2 is SASEGT. CDR3 nucleotides: TGTGCCAGCAGTGACCTGCGTGGTAATAATTCACCCCTCCACTTT. The encoded protein is CASSDLRGNNSPLHF.

This chain connects TRBV5-6 to TRBJ2-3, with unresolved D. From germline, CDR1 is SGHDT and CDR2 YYEEEE. The CDR3 extends over 13 amino acids. V was clipped by 2 bases and J by 4 bases, with 8 bases between them. Written as DNA, the CDR3 is TGTGCCAGCAGCTTTCAGGTATCAGATACGCAGTATTTT. Amino acids: CASSFQVSDTQYF.

The chain has TRBV7-2 and TRBJ2-3; D unresolved. The germline gives CDR1 SGHTA, CDR2 FQGNSA. This CDR3 region has 15 residues. V lost 3 bases and J lost 3, with 13 bases in between. The CDR3 sequence: CASSFMFFRTDTQYF. The CDR3, as DNA: TGTGCCAGCAGCTTTATGTTTTTCCGGACAGATACGCAGTATTTT.

This chain links TRBV9 with TRBJ2-2, with 13 bases aligning to TRBD2. Germline trimming cut 5 bases from V and 6 bases from J; bases unmatched to any gene: 4. Germline CDR1 reads SGDLS; CDR2 reads YYNGEE. The CDR3 runs to 15 residues. CDR3 bases: TGTGCCAGCAGTGGACTAGCGGGAGTAGCCGGGGAGCTGTTTTTT. Protein product: CASSGLAGVAGELFF.

V is TRBV11-2 and J is TRBJ1-1; possible D gene TRBD1, 6 bases. The CDR3 length is 11 residues. The germline gives CDR1 SGHAT, CDR2 FQNNGV. V dropped 7 bases and J dropped 10 bases, with 13 bases sitting between them. The CDR3: CASTTGWGAFF. The CDR3 DNA reads TGTGCCAGCACCACAGGGTGGGGAGCTTTCTTT.

The CDR3 coding sequence is TGTGCCAGCAGTGAATACAGTAACATGAACACTGAAGCTTTCTTT. This gives the protein CASSEYSNMNTEAFF. J is TRBJ1-1 and V is TRBV6-1, with D unclear. Germline V gene data show CDR1 as MNHNS and CDR2 as SASEGT. Trimming stripped 2 bases from V and 0 bases from J, with 10 bases between. The CDR3 sequence is 15 residues long.

The chain carries TRBV5-6 and TRBJ1-6; D uncertain. Germline CDR1 and CDR2: SGHDT and YYEEEE. Trimming took off 4 bases at V and 10 bases at J, with 24 bases between the two ends. This CDR3 comprises 17 residues. CDR3 nucleotides: TGTGCCAGCAGCCTCCTGGGCCTATCCTCCCTCAACTCACCCCTCCACTTT. This codes for CASSLLGLSSLNSPLHF.

The V and J genes are TRBV20-1 and TRBJ2-5; D might be TRBD1 (6 bases). This CDR3 has 14 amino acids. CDR1 and CDR2 (germline): DFQATT, SNEGSKA (reference sequence). Deletions cut 3 bases from V and 1 base from J, with 12 bases between. The CDR3 DNA sequence: TGCAGTGCTAGTTCAGGGGTAGTCCAAGAGACCCAGTACTTC. It is translated as CSASSGVVQETQYF.

V usage is TRBV3-1 (or the pseudogene TRBV3-2) and J usage is TRBJ2-7; TRBD2 matches at 8 bases. The CDR3 contains 18 residues. Trimming removed 0 bases from V and 4 bases from J; junction bases left unmatched: 14. The germline V gene encodes CDR1 LGHDT and CDR2 YNNKEL (reference sequence). CDR3 in amino acids: CASSQDFRGAGVVYEQYF. The DNA of the CDR3 is TGTGCCAGCAGCCAAGATTTCAGGGGAGCGGGAGTAGTGTACGAGCAGTACTTC.

V is TRBV18 and J is TRBJ2-3; possibly TRBD1 for D (6 bases). The germline CDR1 and CDR2 sequences are KGHSH and LQKENI. Trimming pared 3 bases from V and 2 bases from J, leaving 15 bases between. The CDR3 runs to 16 residues. The CDR3 is CASSPTLGQNTDTQYF. DNA of the CDR3: TGTGCCAGCTCACCCACCCTCGGACAGAACACAGATACGCAGTATTTT.

The rearrangement uses TRBV2 and TRBJ1-2; 9 nucleotides match TRBD1. CDR3 length: 14 residues. Germline CDR1 is SNHLY and CDR2 is FYNNEI. Trimming removed 7 bases from V and 1 base from J; junction bases left unmatched: 4. The CDR3 region has the DNA TGTGCCAGCAAGACAGGGGGATTTAACTATGGCTACACCTTC. Its translation is CASKTGGFNYGYTF.